This T cell receptor beta chain originates from a study of cytomegalovirus exposure and HLA in healthy donors. Study context: The roughly 670 first-cohort repertoires shared a platform with the 100 to 150 validation repertoires, as reported in a later analysis.

In the case of this clone: Its cognate antigen is unknown.

The germline V gene encodes CDR1 MDHEN and CDR2 SYDVKM. V lost 5 bases and J lost 5; bases outside the gene matches: 8. This CDR3 contains 16 residues. Assay: immunoSEQ multiplex PCR; the TCRdb copy retains only in-frame clones and omits some. The table includes approximately 270,000 clones, roughly 87% detected once. Study-wide points: Cytomegalovirus-associated status was assigned to about 150 TCR beta chains. Many donors carried some public TCRs, although rarity characterized most TCR sequences.

The clonotype originates from a man in his late teens or twenties in good health and CMV-seropositive. The rearrangement links TRBV28 to TRBJ2-6; 8 bases line up with TRBD1. The sample was PBMCs. CDR3 loop: CASSGDRSLWANVLTF. The DNA of the CDR3 is TGTGCCAGCAGTGGGGACAGGTCCCTCTGGGCCAACGTCCTGACTTTC.